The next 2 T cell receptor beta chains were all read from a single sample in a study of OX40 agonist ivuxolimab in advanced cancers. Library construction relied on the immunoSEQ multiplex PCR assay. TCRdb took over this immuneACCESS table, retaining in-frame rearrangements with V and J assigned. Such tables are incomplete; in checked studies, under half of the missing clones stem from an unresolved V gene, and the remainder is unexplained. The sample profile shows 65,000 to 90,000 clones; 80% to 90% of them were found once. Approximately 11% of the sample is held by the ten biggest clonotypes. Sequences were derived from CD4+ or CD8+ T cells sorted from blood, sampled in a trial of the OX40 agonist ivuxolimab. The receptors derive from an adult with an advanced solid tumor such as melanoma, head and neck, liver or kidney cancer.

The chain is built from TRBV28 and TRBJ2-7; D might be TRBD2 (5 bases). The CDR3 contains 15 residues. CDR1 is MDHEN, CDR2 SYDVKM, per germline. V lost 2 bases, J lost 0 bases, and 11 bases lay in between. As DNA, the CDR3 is TGTGCCAGCAGTTTAGGGGAGTTAACCTCCTACGAGCAGTACTTC. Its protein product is CASSLGELTSYEQYF.

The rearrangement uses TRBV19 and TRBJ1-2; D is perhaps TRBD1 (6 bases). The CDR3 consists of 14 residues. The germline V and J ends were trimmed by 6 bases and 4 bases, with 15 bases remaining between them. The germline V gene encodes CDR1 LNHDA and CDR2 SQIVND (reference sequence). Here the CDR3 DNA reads TGTGCCAGTAGGACCCCGGGGGGGCTCTATGGCTACACCTTC. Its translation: CASRTPGGLYGYTF.